This T cell receptor beta chain was sequenced in a study of control samples from healthy donors and cancer patients. The V and J ends lost 4 bases and 2 bases respectively, with 17 bases between them. The germline CDR1 and CDR2 sequences are SGDLS and YYNGEE. The CDR3 runs to 16 residues. Assay: immunoSEQ multiplex PCR; the TCRdb copy retains only in-frame clones and omits some. The sample carries roughly 200,000 clones, over 80% recorded once. The sequence derives from a man younger than 30 in good health. The sequenced sample was blood. The chain recombines TRBV9 with TRBJ2-3; the D is unclear. CDR3 nucleotides: TGTGCCAGCAGCCTTGATAATCAGCGTTCCACAGATACGCAGTATTTT. This translates into CASSLDNQRSTDTQYF.